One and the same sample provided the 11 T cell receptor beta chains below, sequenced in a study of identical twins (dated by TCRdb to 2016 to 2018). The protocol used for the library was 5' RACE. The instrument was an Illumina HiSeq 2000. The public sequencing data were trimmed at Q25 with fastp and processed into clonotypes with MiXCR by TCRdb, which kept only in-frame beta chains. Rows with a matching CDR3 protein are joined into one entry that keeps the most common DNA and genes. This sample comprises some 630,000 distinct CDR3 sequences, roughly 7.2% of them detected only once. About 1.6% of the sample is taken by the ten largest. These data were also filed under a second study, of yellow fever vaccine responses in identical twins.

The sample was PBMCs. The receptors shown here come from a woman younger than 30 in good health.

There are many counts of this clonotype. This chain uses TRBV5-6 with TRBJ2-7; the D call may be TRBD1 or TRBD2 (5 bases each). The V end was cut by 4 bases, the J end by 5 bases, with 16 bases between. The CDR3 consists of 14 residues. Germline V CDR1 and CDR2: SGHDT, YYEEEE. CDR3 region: CASSITGARDEQYF. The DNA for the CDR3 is TGTGCCAGCAGCATAACCGGGGCCAGGGACGAGCAGTACTTC.

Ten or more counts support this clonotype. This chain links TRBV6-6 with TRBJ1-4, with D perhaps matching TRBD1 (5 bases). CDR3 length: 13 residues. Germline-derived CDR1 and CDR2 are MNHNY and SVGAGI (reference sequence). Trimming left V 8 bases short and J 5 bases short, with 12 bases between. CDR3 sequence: CASGDGPNEKLFF. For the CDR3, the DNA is TGTGCCAGCGGGGACGGACCGAATGAAAAACTGTTTTTT.

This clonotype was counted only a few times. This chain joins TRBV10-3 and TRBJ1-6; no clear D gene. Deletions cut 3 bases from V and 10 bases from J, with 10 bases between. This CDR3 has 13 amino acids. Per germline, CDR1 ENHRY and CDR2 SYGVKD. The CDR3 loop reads CAISDQEGSPLHF. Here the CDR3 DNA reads TGTGCCATCAGTGACCAGGAAGGCTCACCCCTCCACTTT.

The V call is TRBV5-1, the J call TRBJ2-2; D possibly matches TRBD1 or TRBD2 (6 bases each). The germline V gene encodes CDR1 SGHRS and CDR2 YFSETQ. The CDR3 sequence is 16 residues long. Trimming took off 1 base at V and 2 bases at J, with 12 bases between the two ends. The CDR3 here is CASSLNPGANTGELFF. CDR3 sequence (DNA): TGCGCCAGCAGCTTGAATCCGGGGGCTAACACCGGGGAGCTGTTTTTT. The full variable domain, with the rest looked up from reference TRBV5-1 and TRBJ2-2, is KAGVTQTPRYLIKTRGQQVTLSCSPISGHRSVSWYQQTPGQGLQFLFEYFSETQRNKGNFPGRFSGRQFSNSRSEMNVSTLELGDSALYLCASSLNPGANTGELFFGEGSRLTVL.

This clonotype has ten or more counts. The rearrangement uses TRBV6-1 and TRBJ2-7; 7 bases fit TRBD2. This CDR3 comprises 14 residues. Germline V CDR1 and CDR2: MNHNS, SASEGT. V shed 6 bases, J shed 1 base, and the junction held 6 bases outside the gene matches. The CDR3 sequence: CASSPSGKSYEQYF. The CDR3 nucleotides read TGTGCCAGCAGCCCTAGCGGAAAGTCCTACGAGCAGTACTTC.

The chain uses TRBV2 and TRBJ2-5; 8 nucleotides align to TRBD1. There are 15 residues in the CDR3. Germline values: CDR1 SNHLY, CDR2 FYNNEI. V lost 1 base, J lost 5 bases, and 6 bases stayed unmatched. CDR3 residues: CASSEGQGLAETQYF. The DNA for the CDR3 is TGTGCCAGCAGTGAAGGACAGGGGTTGGCGGAGACCCAGTACTTC. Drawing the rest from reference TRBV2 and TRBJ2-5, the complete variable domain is EPEVTQTPSHQVTQMGQEVILRCVPISNHLYFYWYRQILGQKVEFLVSFYNNEISEKSEIFDDQFSVERPDGSNFTLKIRSTKLEDSAMYFCASSEGQGLAETQYFGPGTRLLVL.

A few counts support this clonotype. CDR3 sequence reads: CASSLLASGTGSYEQYF. The CDR3, as DNA: TGCGCCAGCAGCTTGTTGGCTAGCGGGACGGGGTCCTACGAGCAGTACTTC. The chain is built from TRBV5-1 and TRBJ2-7; 9 nucleotides align to TRBD2. CDR1 is SGHRS and CDR2 is YFSETQ in the germline V gene. The CDR3 has 17 amino acids. Unmatched junction bases numbered 9, after V lost 1 base and J lost 1 base.

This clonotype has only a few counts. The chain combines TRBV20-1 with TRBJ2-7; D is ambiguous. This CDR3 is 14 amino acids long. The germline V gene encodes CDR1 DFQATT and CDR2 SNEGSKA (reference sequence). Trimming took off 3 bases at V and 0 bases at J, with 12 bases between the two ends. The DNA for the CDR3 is TGCAGTGCTAGGAGGCCGGTGAGCTCCTACGAGCAGTACGTC. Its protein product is CSARRPVSSYEQYV.

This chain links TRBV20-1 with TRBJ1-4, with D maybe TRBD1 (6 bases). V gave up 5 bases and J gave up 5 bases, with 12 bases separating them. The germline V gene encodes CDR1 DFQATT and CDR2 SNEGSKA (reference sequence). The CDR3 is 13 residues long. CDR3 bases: TGCAGTGCTCTGGGGAGGGGGAATGAAAAACTGTTTTTT. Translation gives CSALGRGNEKLFF.

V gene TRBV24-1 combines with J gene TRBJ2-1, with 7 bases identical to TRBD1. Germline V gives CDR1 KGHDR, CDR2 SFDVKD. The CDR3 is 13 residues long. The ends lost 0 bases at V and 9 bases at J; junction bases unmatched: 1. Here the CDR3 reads CATSDLWTGEQFF. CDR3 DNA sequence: TGTGCCACCAGTGATTTGTGGACAGGTGAGCAGTTCTTC.

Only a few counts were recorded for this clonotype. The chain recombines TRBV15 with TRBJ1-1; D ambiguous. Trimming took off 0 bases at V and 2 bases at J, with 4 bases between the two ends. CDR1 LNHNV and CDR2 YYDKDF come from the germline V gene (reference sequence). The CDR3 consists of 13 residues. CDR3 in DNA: TGTGCCACCAGCAGAGAAATAAACACTGAAGCTTTCTTT. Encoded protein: CATSREINTEAFF. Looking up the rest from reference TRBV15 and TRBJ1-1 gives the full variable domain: DAMVIQNPRYQVTQFGKPVTLSCSQTLNHNVMYWYQQKSSQAPKLLFHYYDKDFNNEADTPDNFQSRRPNTSFCFLDIRSPGLGDTAMYLCATSREINTEAFFGQGTRLTVV.